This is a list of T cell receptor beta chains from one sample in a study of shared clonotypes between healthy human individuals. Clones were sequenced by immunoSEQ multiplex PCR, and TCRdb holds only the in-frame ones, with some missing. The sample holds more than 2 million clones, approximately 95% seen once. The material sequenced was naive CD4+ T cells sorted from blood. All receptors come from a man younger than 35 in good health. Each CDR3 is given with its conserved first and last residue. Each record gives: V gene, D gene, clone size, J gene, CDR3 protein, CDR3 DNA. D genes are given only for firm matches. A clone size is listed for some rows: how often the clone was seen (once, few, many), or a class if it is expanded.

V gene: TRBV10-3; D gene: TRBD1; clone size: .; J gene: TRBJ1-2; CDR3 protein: CATGQGSNYGYTF; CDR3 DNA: TGTGCCACCGGACAGGGATCCAACTATGGCTACACCTTC
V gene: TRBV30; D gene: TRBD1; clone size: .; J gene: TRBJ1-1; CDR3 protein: CAWTGQLNTEAFF; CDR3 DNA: TGTGCCTGGACGGGACAGCTGAACACTGAAGCTTTCTTT
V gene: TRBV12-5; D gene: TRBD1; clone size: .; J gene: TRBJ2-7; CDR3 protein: CASGYFPGQGSYEQYF; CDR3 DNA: TGTGCTAGTGGTTACTTCCCGGGACAGGGCTCCTACGAGCAGTACTTC
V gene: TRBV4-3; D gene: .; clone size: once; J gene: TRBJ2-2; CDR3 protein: CASSQFFGGELFF; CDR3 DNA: TGCGCCAGCAGCCAGTTTTTTGGCGGGGAGCTGTTTTTT
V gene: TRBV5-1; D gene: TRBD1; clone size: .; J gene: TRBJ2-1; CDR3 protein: CASSPSGQGNEQFF; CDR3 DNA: TGCGCCAGCAGCCCCTCGGGACAGGGAAATGAGCAGTTCTTC
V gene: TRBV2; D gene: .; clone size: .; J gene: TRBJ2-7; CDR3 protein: CASNGQNSYEQYF; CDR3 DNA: TGTGCCAGCAATGGACAGAACTCCTACGAGCAGTACTTC
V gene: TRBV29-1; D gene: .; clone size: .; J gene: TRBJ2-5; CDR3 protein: CSVVGRVRETQYF; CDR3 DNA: TGCAGCGTTGTGGGAAGAGTTAGGGAGACCCAGTACTTC
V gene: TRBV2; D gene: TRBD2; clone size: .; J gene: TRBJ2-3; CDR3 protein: CASSESRGARDTQYF; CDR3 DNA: TGTGCCAGCAGTGAATCGCGGGGGGCGAGAGATACGCAGTATTTT
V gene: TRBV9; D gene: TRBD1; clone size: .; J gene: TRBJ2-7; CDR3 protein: CASSKGGQGGAEQYF; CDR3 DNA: TGTGCCAGCAGCAAGGGTGGACAGGGGGGAGCCGAGCAGTACTTC
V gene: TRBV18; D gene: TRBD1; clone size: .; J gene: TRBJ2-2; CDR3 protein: CASSPSTGTGELFF; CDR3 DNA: TGTGCCAGCTCACCCTCGACAGGGACCGGGGAGCTGTTTTTT
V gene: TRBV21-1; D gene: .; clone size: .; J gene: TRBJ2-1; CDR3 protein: CARYSTGIFEQFF; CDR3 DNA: TGTGCCAGATACTCGACAGGGATCTTTGAGCAGTTCTTC
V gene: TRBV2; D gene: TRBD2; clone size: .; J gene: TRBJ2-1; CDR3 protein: CASRATSGKYNEQFF; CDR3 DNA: TGTGCCAGCAGGGCTACTAGCGGAAAATACAATGAGCAGTTCTTC
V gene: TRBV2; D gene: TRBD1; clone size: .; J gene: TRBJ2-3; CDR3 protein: CASSTGDALSTDTQYF; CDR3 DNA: TGTGCCAGCAGTACAGGGGACGCCCTTAGCACAGATACGCAGTATTTT
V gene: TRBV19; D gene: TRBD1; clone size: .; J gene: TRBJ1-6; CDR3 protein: CASSLGTGRNMNSPLHF; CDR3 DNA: TGTGCCAGTAGTTTAGGGACAGGGCGGAATATGAATTCACCCCTCCACTTT
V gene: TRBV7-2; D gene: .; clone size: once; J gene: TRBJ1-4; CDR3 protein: CASSQTRATNEKLFF; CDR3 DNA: TGTGCCAGCAGCCAAACCAGGGCCACTAATGAAAAACTGTTTTTT
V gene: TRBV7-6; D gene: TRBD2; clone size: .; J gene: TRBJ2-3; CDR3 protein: CASSPGGGGTDTQYF; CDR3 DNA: TGTGCCAGCAGCCCCGGGGGGGGAGGCACAGATACGCAGTATTTT
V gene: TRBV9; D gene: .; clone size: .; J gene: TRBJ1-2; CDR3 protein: CASSVNPEGDGYTF; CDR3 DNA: TGTGCCAGCAGCGTAAATCCAGAGGGGGATGGCTACACCTTC
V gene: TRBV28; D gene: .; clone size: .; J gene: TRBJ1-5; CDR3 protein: CASSLPGQLDQPQHF; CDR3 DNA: TGTGCCAGCAGTTTACCGGGTCAACTTGATCAGCCCCAGCATTTT
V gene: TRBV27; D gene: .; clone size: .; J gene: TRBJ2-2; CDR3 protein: CASSLLAIIATNTGELFF; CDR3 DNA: TGTGCCAGCAGTTTGCTAGCGATAATAGCAACGAACACCGGGGAGCTGTTTTTT
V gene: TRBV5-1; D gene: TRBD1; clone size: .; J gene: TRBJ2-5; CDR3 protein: CASRLRTGETQYF; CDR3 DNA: TGCGCCAGCAGACTAAGGACAGGAGAGACCCAGTACTTC
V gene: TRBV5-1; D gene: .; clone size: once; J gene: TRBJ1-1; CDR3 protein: CASSFRDRGTEAFF; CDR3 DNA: TGCGCCAGCAGCTTTAGGGACCGGGGCACTGAAGCTTTCTTT
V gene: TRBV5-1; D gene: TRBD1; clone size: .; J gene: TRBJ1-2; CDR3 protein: CASSSQGADYGYTF; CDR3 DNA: TGCGCCAGCAGCTCCCAGGGGGCGGACTATGGCTACACCTTC
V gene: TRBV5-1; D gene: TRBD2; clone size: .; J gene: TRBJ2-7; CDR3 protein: CASSSYSGRNEQYF; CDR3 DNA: TGCGCCAGCAGCTCCTACAGCGGGAGGAACGAGCAGTACTTC
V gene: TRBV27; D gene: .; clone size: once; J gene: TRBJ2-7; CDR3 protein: CASSLTPGLSSYEQYF; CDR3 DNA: TGTGCCAGCAGCCTTACCCCGGGACTGAGCTCCTACGAGCAGTACTTC
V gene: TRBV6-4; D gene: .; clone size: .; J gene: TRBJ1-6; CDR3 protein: CASSTTASGPLHF; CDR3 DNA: TGTGCCAGCAGTACTACAGCGTCTGGGCCCCTCCACTTT
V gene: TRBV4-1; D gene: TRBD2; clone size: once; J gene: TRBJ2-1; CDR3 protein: CASSQDLRREGRSYNEQFF; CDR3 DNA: TGCGCCAGCAGCCAAGACCTACGGCGGGAGGGCCGATCCTACAATGAGCAGTTCTTC
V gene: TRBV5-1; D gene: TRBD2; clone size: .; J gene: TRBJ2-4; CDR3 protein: CASSSFGSGTSGSGKNIQYF; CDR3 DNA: TGCGCCAGCAGCTCGTTCGGGTCCGGGACTAGCGGGAGTGGAAAAAACATTCAGTACTTC
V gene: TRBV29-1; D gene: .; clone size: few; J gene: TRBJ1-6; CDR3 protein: CSAGSFNSPLHF; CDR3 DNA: TGCAGCGCCGGGTCTTTTAATTCACCCCTCCACTTT
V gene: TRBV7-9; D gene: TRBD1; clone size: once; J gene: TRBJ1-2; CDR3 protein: CASSPDRGSGGYTF; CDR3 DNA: TGTGCCAGCAGCCCTGACAGGGGCTCTGGGGGCTACACCTTC
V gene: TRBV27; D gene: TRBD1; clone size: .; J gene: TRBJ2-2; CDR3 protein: CASTRTGYTGELFF; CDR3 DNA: TGTGCCAGCACCAGGACAGGATACACCGGGGAGCTGTTTTTT
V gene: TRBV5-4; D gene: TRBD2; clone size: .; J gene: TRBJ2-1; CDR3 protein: CASSLIGGGPNNEQFF; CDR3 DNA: TGTGCCAGCAGCTTGATTGGCGGGGGGCCCAACAATGAGCAGTTCTTC
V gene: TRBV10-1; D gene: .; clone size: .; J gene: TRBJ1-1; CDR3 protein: CASSEQGEIEAFF; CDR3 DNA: TGCGCCAGCAGTGAGCAGGGAGAGATTGAAGCTTTCTTT
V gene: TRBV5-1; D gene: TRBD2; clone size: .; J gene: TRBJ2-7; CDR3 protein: CASSLVSSGSIIEQYF; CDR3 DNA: TGCGCCAGCAGCTTGGTATCTAGCGGGAGCATTATCGAGCAGTACTTC
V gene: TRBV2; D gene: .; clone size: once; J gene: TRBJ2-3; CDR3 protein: CASSVRGSGGTDTQYF; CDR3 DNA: TGTGCCAGCAGTGTACGCGGCAGTGGTGGCACAGATACGCAGTATTTT
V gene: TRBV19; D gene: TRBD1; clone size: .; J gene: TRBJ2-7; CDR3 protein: CASSRGQDREQYF; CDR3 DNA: TGTGCCAGTAGTCGCGGACAGGATAGAGAGCAGTACTTC
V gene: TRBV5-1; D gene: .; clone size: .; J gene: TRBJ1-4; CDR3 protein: CASSLEPGGTNEKLFF; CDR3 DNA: TGCGCCAGCAGCTTGGAACCGGGGGGAACTAATGAAAAACTGTTTTTT
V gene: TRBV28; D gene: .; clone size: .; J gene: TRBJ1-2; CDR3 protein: CASSLNRRGGYTF; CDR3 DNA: TGTGCCAGCAGTTTAAACCGGCGGGGCGGCTACACCTTC
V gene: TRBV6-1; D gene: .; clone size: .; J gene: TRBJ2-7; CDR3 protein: CASSEDVGSYEQYF; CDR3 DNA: TGTGCCAGCAGTGAAGACGTGGGTTCCTACGAGCAGTACTTC
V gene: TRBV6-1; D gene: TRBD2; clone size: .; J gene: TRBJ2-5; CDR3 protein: CASSESGTSSETQYF; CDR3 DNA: TGTGCCAGCAGTGAATCCGGGACTAGTTCTGAGACCCAGTACTTC
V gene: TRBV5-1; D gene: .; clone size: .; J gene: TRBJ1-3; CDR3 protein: CASSPDGSSGNTIYF; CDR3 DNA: TGCGCCAGCAGCCCGGACGGTAGCTCTGGAAACACCATATATTTT
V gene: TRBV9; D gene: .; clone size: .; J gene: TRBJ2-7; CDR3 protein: CASSERHRAPYEQYF; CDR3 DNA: TGTGCCAGCAGCGAAAGGCATAGGGCCCCCTACGAGCAGTACTTC
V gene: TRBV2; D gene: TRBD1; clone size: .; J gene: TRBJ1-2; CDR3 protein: CASSALQGAYGYTF; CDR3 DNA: TGTGCCAGCAGCGCCTTACAGGGGGCCTATGGCTACACCTTC
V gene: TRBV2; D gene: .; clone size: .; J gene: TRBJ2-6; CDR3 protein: CANRPRSSGANVLTF; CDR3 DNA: TGTGCCAACCGCCCACGGAGCTCTGGGGCCAACGTCCTGACTTTC
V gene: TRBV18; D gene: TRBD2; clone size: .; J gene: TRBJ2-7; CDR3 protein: CASSSSGYEQYF; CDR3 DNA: TGTGCCAGCTCATCTAGCGGCTACGAGCAGTACTTC
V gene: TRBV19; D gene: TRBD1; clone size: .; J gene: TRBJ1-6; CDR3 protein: CASSGQGNSPLHF; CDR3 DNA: TGTGCCAGCTCGGGACAGGGGAATTCACCCCTCCACTTT
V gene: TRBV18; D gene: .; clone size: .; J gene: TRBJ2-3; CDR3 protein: CASSYGGDGTDTQYF; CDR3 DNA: TGTGCCAGCTCATACGGGGGTGATGGCACAGATACGCAGTATTTT
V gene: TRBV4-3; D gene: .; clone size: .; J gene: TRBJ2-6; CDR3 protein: CASSQDGDNSGANVLTF; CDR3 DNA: TGCGCCAGCAGCCAAGATGGGGACAACTCTGGGGCCAACGTCCTGACTTTC
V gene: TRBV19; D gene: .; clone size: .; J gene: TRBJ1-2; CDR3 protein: CASSMETYGYTF; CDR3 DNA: TGTGCCAGTAGTATGGAGACCTATGGCTACACCTTC
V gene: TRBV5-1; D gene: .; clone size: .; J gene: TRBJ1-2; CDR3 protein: CASSIGGLVGEYGYTF; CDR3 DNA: TGCGCCAGCAGCATTGGAGGTCTAGTTGGGGAATATGGCTACACCTTC
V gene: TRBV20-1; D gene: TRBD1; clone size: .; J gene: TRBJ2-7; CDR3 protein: CSADREYEQYF; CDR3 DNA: TGCAGTGCGGACAGGGAGTACGAGCAGTACTTC
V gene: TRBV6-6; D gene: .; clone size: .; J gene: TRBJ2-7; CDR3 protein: CASPPTPDGEQYF; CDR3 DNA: TGTGCCAGCCCTCCTACCCCCGACGGCGAGCAGTACTTC
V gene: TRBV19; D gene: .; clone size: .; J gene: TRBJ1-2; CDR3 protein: CASSIVAGNYGYTF; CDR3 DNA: TGTGCCAGTAGTATAGTGGCCGGTAACTATGGCTACACCTTC
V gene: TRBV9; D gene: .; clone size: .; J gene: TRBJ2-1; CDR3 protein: CASSVDHGSSYNEQFF; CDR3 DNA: TGTGCCAGCAGCGTAGACCACGGGAGCTCCTACAATGAGCAGTTCTTC
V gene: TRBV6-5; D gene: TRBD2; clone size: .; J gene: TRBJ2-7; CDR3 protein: CASSHSAGETYEQYF; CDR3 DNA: TGTGCCAGCAGCCACTCGGCGGGGGAGACCTACGAGCAGTACTTC
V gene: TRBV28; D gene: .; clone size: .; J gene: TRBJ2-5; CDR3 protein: CASSFAAIGETQYF; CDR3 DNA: TGTGCCAGCAGTTTTGCGGCCATAGGGGAGACCCAGTACTTC
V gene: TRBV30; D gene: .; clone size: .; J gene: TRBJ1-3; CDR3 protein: CAWSVRAGFGNTIYF; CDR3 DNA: TGTGCCTGGAGTGTACGGGCAGGGTTTGGAAACACCATATATTTT